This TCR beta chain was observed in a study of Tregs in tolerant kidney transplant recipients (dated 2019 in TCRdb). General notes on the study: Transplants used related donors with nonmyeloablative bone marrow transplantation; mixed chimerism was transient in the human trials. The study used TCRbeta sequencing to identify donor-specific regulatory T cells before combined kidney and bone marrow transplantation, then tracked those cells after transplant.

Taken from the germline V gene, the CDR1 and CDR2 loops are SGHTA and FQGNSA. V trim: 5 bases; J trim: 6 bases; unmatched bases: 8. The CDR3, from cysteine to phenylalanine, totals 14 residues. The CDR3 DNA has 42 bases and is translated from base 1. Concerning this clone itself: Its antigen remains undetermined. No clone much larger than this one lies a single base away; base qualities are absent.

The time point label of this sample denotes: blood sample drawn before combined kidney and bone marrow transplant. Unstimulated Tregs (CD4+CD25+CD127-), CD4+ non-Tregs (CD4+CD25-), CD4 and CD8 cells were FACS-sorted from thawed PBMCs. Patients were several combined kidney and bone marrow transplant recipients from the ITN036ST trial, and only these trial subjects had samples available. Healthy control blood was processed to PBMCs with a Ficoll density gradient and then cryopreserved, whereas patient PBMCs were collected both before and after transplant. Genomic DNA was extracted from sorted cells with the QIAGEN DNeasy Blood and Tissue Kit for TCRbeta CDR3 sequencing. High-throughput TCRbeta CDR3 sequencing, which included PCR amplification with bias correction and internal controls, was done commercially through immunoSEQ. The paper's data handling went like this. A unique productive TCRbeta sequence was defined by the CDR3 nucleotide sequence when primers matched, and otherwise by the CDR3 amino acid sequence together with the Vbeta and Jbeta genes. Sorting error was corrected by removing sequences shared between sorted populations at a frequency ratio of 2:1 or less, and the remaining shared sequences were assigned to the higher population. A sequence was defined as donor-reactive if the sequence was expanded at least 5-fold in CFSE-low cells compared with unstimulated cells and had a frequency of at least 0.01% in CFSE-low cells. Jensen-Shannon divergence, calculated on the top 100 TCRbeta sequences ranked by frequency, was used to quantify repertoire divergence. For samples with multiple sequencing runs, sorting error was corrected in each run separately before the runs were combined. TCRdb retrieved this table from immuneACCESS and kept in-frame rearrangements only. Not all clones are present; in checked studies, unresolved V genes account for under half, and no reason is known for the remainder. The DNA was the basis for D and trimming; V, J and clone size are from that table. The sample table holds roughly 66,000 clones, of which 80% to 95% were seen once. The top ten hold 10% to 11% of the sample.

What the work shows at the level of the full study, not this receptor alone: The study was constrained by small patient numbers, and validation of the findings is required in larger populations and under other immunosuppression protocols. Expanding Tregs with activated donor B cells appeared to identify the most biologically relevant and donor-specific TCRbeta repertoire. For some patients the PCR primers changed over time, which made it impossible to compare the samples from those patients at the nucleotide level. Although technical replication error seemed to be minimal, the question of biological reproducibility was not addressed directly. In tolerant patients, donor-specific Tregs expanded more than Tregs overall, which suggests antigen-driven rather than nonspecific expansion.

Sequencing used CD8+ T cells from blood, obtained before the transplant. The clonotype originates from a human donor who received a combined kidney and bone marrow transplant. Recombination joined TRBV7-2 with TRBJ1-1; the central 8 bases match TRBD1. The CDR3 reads CASSPTGVPPEAFF. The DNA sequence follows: TGTGCCAGCAGCCCGACAGGGGTCCCCCCTGAAGCTTTCTTT. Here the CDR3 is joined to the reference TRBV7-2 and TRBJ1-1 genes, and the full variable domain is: GAGVSQSPSNKVTEKGKDVELRCDPISGHTALYWYRQSLGQGLEFLIYFQGNSAPDKSGLPSDRFSAERTGGSVSTLTIQRTQQEDSAVYLCASSPTGVPPEAFFGQGTRLTVV.